This is a list of T cell receptor beta chains from one sample in a study of Ad26.COV2.S vaccination and SARS-CoV-2 variants. Profiling relied on immunoSEQ multiplex PCR, and the TCRdb table lists in-frame clones only, not all of them. Among 300,000 to 400,000 clones listed, 85% were seen once. Source: peripheral blood, taken in a trial of Ad26.COV2.S vaccine versus placebo. These receptors were taken from a person aged 18-60 years who received the Ad26.COV2.S COVID-19 vaccine or a placebo. The CDR3 runs from the conserved cysteine through the conserved F or W. The order of the fields is J gene, clone size, D gene, V gene, CDR3 protein, CDR3 DNA. A D gene is named only where the DNA matches it firmly. Rows give clone size only sometimes, using once, few, many, or a class for an expanded clone.

TRBJ2-5 . TRBD2 TRBV7-6 CASSLELAGTQETQYF TGTGCCAGCAGCTTAGAACTAGCGGGTACCCAAGAGACCCAGTACTTC
TRBJ2-7 once . TRBV9 CASSVGKGWDEQYF TGTGCCAGCAGCGTAGGGAAGGGGTGGGACGAGCAGTACTTC
TRBJ2-7 once . TRBV5-6 CASSLGAAQHYEQYF TGTGCCAGCAGCTTGGGAGCGGCCCAGCACTACGAGCAGTACTTC
TRBJ1-5 . . TRBV28 CASSSCDDSPNQPQHF TGTGCCAGCAGTTCATGCGACGACTCCCCTAATCAGCCCCAGCATTTT
TRBJ2-6 once . TRBV19 CASRGGAAGANVLTF TGTGCCAGCAGGGGAGGAGCTGCTGGGGCCAACGTCCTGACTTTC
TRBJ1-2 few TRBD1 TRBV28 CASSPIGTGATRYGYTF TGTGCCAGCAGCCCCATAGGGACAGGGGCTACTAGGTATGGCTACACCTTC
TRBJ1-4 . . TRBV7-2 CASILGPGDEKLFF TGTGCCAGCATCCTAGGACCCGGGGATGAAAAACTGTTTTTT
TRBJ1-5 . . TRBV4-1 CASSQDRVTGTQPQHF TGCGCCAGCAGCCAAGATAGGGTAACAGGGACTCAGCCCCAGCATTTT
TRBJ2-3 . . TRBV18 CASSPWPKQGSTDTQYF TGTGCCAGCTCACCATGGCCAAAACAGGGAAGCACAGATACGCAGTATTTT
TRBJ1-2 . . TRBV27 CASSLSGTSYGYTF TGTGCCAGCAGTTTATCGGGCACCAGCTATGGCTACACCTTC
TRBJ1-1 . TRBD1 TRBV10-3 CAIRPRGEYTEAFF TGTGCCATCAGGCCCAGGGGGGAGTACACTGAAGCTTTCTTT
TRBJ2-3 . . TRBV2 CASTQGDTQYF TGTGCCAGCACCCAAGGGGATACGCAGTATTTT
TRBJ1-1 . TRBD1 TRBV5-5 CASGTGVNTEAFF TGTGCCAGCGGGACAGGGGTGAACACTGAAGCTTTCTTT
TRBJ2-7 . . TRBV7-9 CASSLVSFYEQYF TGTGCCAGCAGCTTAGTTTCTTTCTACGAGCAGTACTTC
TRBJ1-2 . . TRBV7-8 CASSLQGLDGYTF TGTGCCAGCAGCTTGCAGGGGCTAGATGGCTACACCTTC
TRBJ1-2 . . TRBV28 CASSLGWFYGYTF TGTGCCAGCAGTTTAGGTTGGTTCTATGGCTACACCTTC
TRBJ1-6 . TRBD1 TRBV9 CASSMGQGENSPLHF TGTGCCAGCAGCATGGGACAGGGGGAAAATTCACCCCTCCACTTT
TRBJ2-1 . . TRBV9 CASSVRGYNEQFF TGTGCCAGCAGCGTAAGGGGGTACAATGAGCAGTTCTTC
TRBJ2-7 . . TRBV28 CASSLAGFEQYF TGTGCCAGCAGTTTGGCAGGGTTCGAGCAGTACTTC
TRBJ1-6 . . TRBV14 CASSQWGGGYSPLHF TGTGCCAGCAGCCAATGGGGGGGTGGTTATTCACCCCTCCACTTT
TRBJ1-1 few . TRBV12-3/TRBV12-4 CASSLGTEAFF TGTGCCAGCAGTTTAGGCACTGAAGCTTTCTTT
TRBJ1-4 few . TRBV6-6 CASRDQRNEKLFF TGTGCCAGCAGGGACCAGCGTAATGAAAAACTGTTTTTT
TRBJ2-3 . TRBD2 TRBV7-3 CASSRTSGVTDTQYF TGTGCCAGCAGCCGGACTAGCGGGGTAACAGATACGCAGTATTTT
TRBJ1-1 . TRBD1 TRBV5-1 CASSRPGTGGLGTEAFF TGCGCCAGCAGCCGGCCCGGGACAGGGGGCCTTGGCACTGAAGCTTTCTTT
TRBJ2-6 . . TRBV24-1 CATSDLGAGSGANVLTF TGTGCCACCAGTGATTTGGGGGCGGGCTCTGGGGCCAACGTCCTGACTTTC
TRBJ2-1 once TRBD2 TRBV19 CASSSGGYNEQFF TGTGCCAGTTCTAGCGGGGGGTACAATGAGCAGTTCTTC
TRBJ2-3 . . TRBV5-1 CASSLVLSDTQYF TGCGCCAGCAGCTTAGTTCTCTCAGATACGCAGTATTTT
TRBJ1-4 . . TRBV30 CAWSVSLTNEKLFF TGTGCCTGGAGTGTAAGCCTAACTAATGAAAAACTGTTTTTT
TRBJ1-1 . . TRBV18 CASSPGGGDTEAFF TGTGCCAGCTCACCAGGGGGAGGGGACACTGAAGCTTTCTTT
TRBJ1-1 . TRBD1 TRBV2 CASRKDRAWTEAFF TGTGCCAGCAGAAAAGACAGGGCGTGGACTGAAGCTTTCTTT
TRBJ2-2 once . TRBV7-9 CASSLAQSYTGELFF TGTGCCAGCAGCTTAGCACAGAGTTACACCGGGGAGCTGTTTTTT